Sequencing of this TCR beta chain was carried out in a study of read filtering for tumor transcriptome and immune sequencing. The library was built from roughly 400 ng RNA with molecular barcoded adaptors for alpha/delta and beta/gamma chains. TCRdb reprocessed the reads via MiXCR and lists one record per CDR3 protein. The data contain about 28,000 distinct CDR3 sequences, approximately 14% of them singletons. Many counts were recorded for this clonotype. This CDR3 is 15 amino acids long. Unmatched junction bases numbered 4, after V lost 3 bases and J lost 5 bases. The receptor's source is a donor aged 40 or over with multiple myeloma. Sample: a population of CD138-negative cells sorted from bone marrow. The chain uses TRBV12-3 or TRBV12-4 and TRBJ2-2; 9 bases fit TRBD1. Here the CDR3 reads CASSFRQGGTGELFF. DNA for the CDR3: TGTGCCAGCAGTTTTAGACAGGGGGGGACCGGGGAGCTGTTTTTT.